Presented here are 9 T cell receptor beta chains from one specimen sequenced in a study of cytomegalovirus exposure and HLA in healthy donors. In the PCR, 60 Vbeta and 13 Jbeta primers were used. The assay was immunoSEQ multiplex PCR, and TCRdb's table has in-frame clones only and misses some. Of nearly 110,000 clones listed, under 80% were seen once; the top ten hold 14%. Specimen: PBMCs. The receptors here all came from a woman aged 40 to 55 in good health and CMV-seropositive.

The rearrangement links TRBV30 to TRBJ1-1, with D perhaps matching TRBD1 (5 bases). CDR1 is GTSNPN and CDR2 is SVGIG in the germline V gene (reference sequence). V gave up 0 bases and J gave up 2 bases, with 13 bases separating them. This CDR3 spans 15 amino acids. The CDR3 reads CAWSVWGSLNTEAFF. CDR3 sequence (DNA): TGTGCCTGGAGTGTTTGGGGCAGCTTAAACACTGAAGCTTTCTTT.

At least ten counts were recorded for this clone. The V call is TRBV6-1, the J call TRBJ1-5; possible D gene TRBD1, 5 bases. The V gene lost 2 bases and the J gene lost 5 bases, with 10 bases spanning the gap. Per the germline V gene, CDR1 is MNHNS and CDR2 is SASEGT. The CDR3 sequence is 14 residues long. Written as DNA, the CDR3 is TGTGCCAGCAGTGAATCGGGGGTTTATCAGCCCCAGCATTTT. Its protein is CASSESGVYQPQHF.

This clone has just a few counts. This chain uses TRBV6-1 with TRBJ2-5; 12 nucleotides match TRBD2. Germline V lookup: CDR1 MNHNS, CDR2 SASEGT. The CDR3 loop spans 14 amino acids. The V and J ends lost 7 bases and 5 bases, in that order; junction bases with no gene match: 5. The CDR3 here is CASTSGTSGETQYF. CDR3 bases: TGTGCCAGCACCTCGGGGACTAGCGGGGAGACCCAGTACTTC.

The chain links TRBV19 to TRBJ1-5; TRBD1 aligns across 7 bases. The CDR3 runs to 15 residues. CDR1 and CDR2 (germline): LNHDA, SQIVND (reference sequence). With 3 bases clipped from V and 3 bases from J, the junction kept 5 bases outside the gene matches. In DNA form, the CDR3 reads TGTGCCAGTAGTATCGACAGGGCCTACAATCAGCCCCAGCATTTT. Its translation: CASSIDRAYNQPQHF.

This clone turned up a few times. The rearrangement links TRBV7-8 to TRBJ2-7; maybe TRBD2 (5 bases). Between the trimmed V and J ends, which lost 2 bases and 3 bases, there was a span of 20 bases. CDR1 SGHVS and CDR2 FQNEAQ come from the germline V gene. The CDR3 spans 17 residues. CDR3 nucleotide sequence: TGTGCCAGCAGCTTAAGTCCTCGGGGTAATGAGATCTACGAGCAGTACTTC. This translates into CASSLSPRGNEIYEQYF.

This chain links TRBV5-1 with TRBJ2-1; 12 nucleotides align to TRBD2. Unmatched junction bases numbered 3, after V lost 4 bases and J lost 7 bases. The CDR3 has 14 amino acids. CDR1 is SGHRS and CDR2 is YFSETQ in the germline V gene. CDR3 region: CASSGTSGLNEQFF. The CDR3 coding sequence is TGCGCCAGCAGCGGGACTAGCGGGTTGAATGAGCAGTTCTTC. Based on the CDR3 plus reference TRBV5-1 and TRBJ2-1, the full variable domain is KAGVTQTPRYLIKTRGQQVTLSCSPISGHRSVSWYQQTPGQGLQFLFEYFSETQRNKGNFPGRFSGRQFSNSRSEMNVSTLELGDSALYLCASSGTSGLNEQFFGPGTRLTVL.

This clone showed up just a few times. This chain connects TRBV5-6 to TRBJ1-1; no reliable D call. The germline V and J ends were trimmed by 0 bases and 0 bases, with 6 bases remaining between them. The CDR3 loop spans 14 amino acids. Germline values: CDR1 SGHDT, CDR2 YYEEEE. The CDR3 loop reads CASSLVTVNTEAFF. As DNA, the CDR3 is TGTGCCAGCAGCTTGGTAACGGTGAACACTGAAGCTTTCTTT.

This clone has a single count. The chain employs TRBV28 and TRBJ1-2; no firm D call. Germline CDR1 reads MDHEN; CDR2 reads SYDVKM. There are 13 residues in the CDR3. V lost 3 bases and J lost 3, with 8 bases in between. CDR3 amino acids: CASSFGGDYGYTF. Written as DNA, the CDR3 is TGTGCCAGCAGTTTCGGCGGAGACTATGGCTACACCTTC.

This clone appeared once. The V and J genes are TRBV5-4 and TRBJ1-4; 7 bases fit TRBD1. The CDR3 totals 15 residues. Germline assignment: CDR1 SGHNT and CDR2 YYREEE (reference sequence). V lost 4 bases and J lost 3; bases outside the gene matches: 6. CDR3 in DNA: TGTGCCAGCAGCCACCAGGGACAGTCTAATGAAAAACTGTTTTTT. Protein product: CASSHQGQSNEKLFF.